This is a list of T cell receptor beta chains from one sample in a study of OX40 agonist ivuxolimab in advanced cancers. Profiled with immunoSEQ multiplex PCR; TCRdb holds only in-frame clones, not every one. This sample has about 66,000 clones; 83% occur once, and the top ten carry under 2.5%. The sequences come from CD4+ or CD8+ T cells sorted from blood, collected in a trial of the OX40 agonist ivuxolimab. The receptors here all came from an adult with an advanced solid tumor such as melanoma, head and neck, liver or kidney cancer. CDR3s include the opening cysteine and the closing phenylalanine or tryptophan. A D gene is named only where the DNA matches it firmly.

>TRBD1|TRBV9|TRBJ2-7
CASSVGDRDEQYF
TGTGCCAGCAGCGTAGGGGACAGAGACGAGCAGTACTTC
>-|TRBV7-2|TRBJ1-1
CASSSNLAGEAFF
TGTGCCAGCAGCTCAAACCTGGCAGGTGAAGCTTTCTTT
>-|TRBV11-2|TRBJ1-5
CASSPHYSNQPQHF
TGTGCCAGCAGCCCTCATTATAGCAATCAGCCCCAGCATTTT
>-|TRBV4-3|TRBJ2-7
CASSQGPGSGRADEQYF
TGCGCCAGCAGCCAAGGACCTGGGTCGGGCAGGGCTGACGAGCAGTACTTC
>TRBD1|TRBV13|TRBJ2-1
CASSLRQGIYNEQFF
TGTGCCAGCAGCTTGCGACAGGGTATCTACAATGAGCAGTTCTTC
>-|TRBV5-4|TRBJ2-5
CASSFSRQGETQYF
TGTGCCAGCAGCTTCTCCAGGCAAGGGGAGACCCAGTACTTC
>-|TRBV27|TRBJ1-1
CASIPTRRGVNTEAFF
TGTGCCAGCATCCCGACAAGGCGGGGCGTGAACACTGAAGCTTTCTTT
>-|TRBV5-4|TRBJ1-2
CASSLYVAQGGYTF
TGTGCCAGCAGCTTGTATGTGGCCCAGGGTGGCTACACCTTC
>TRBD2|TRBV27|TRBJ2-7
CASSLNPLAATYEQYF
TGTGCCAGCAGTTTAAACCCCCTAGCGGCGACCTACGAGCAGTACTTC
>-|TRBV6-1|TRBJ1-2
CASSEGTARYTF
TGTGCCAGCAGTGAAGGGACAGCACGCTACACCTTC
>TRBD1|TRBV4-3|TRBJ1-5
CASSQDLIRDLSPGTGNQPQHF
TGCGCCAGCAGCCAAGATTTGATTCGGGACCTAAGTCCCGGGACAGGGAATCAGCCCCAGCATTTT
>TRBD2|TRBV7-2|TRBJ2-5
CASSLEWPTSGRASETQYF
TGTGCCAGCAGCTTAGAATGGCCGACTAGCGGGAGGGCCTCAGAGACCCAGTACTTC
>TRBD2|TRBV11-3|TRBJ2-3
CASSSETSAGTDTQYF
TGTGCCAGCAGCTCGGAAACTAGCGCTGGCACAGATACGCAGTATTTT
>-|TRBV28|TRBJ1-2
CASLRADSPYGYTF
TGTGCCAGCTTACGGGCGGACAGCCCCTATGGCTACACCTTC
>-|TRBV7-8|TRBJ1-1
CASSLGPQGEAFF
TGTGCCAGCAGCTTAGGCCCCCAGGGTGAAGCTTTCTTT
>-|TRBV5-1|TRBJ2-3
CASRKWTPLNTDTQYF
TGCGCCAGCAGAAAGTGGACTCCATTAAACACAGATACGCAGTATTTT
>TRBD2|TRBV18|TRBJ2-1
CASSPRTSGTTYNEQFF
TGTGCCAGCTCACCAAGGACTAGCGGGACGACCTACAATGAGCAGTTCTTC